The 14 T cell receptor beta chains reported below all come from one sample, sequenced in a study of T cell repertoires in cytomegalovirus infection. Antigens for these TCRs are unknown. TCRdb fed the reads into MiXCR, producing one record per CDR3 protein. The data show under 850,000 distinct CDR3 sequences, with around a third seen just once and over 15% held by the top ten. The sample in question was cultured PBMCs, obtained from culture after CMV antigen stimulation. All receptors derive from a human donor in good health (CMV status not recorded). Some clones in this sample may be carry-over from other donors' samples.

This chain uses TRBV12-3 or TRBV12-4 with TRBJ2-1; 7 bases agree with TRBD1. Trimming cost V 3 bases and J 4 bases; bases outside gene matches: 3. The CDR3 runs 14 residues. In DNA, the CDR3 is TGTGCCAGCAGTTTGGGACAGCAATACAATGAGCAGTTCTTC. It translates to CASSLGQQYNEQFF.

CDR3 region: CASSLDGGWHVGPNYGYTF. The DNA of the CDR3 is TGTGCCAGCAGCTTAGATGGGGGATGGCATGTGGGGCCTAACTATGGCTACACCTTC. The chain couples TRBV11-2 to TRBJ1-2; possibly TRBD1 for D (5 bases). The ends were cut back, 0 bases at V and 0 bases at J, with 20 bases in the middle. CDR3 length: 19 amino acids. Germline loops: CDR1 SGHAT, CDR2 FQNNGV.

V and J are TRBV29-1 and TRBJ1-1, with D possibly TRBD1 on 6 matching bases. The CDR3 length is 13 residues. Germline CDR1 and CDR2: SQVTM and ANQGSEA. Trimming pared 6 bases from V and 2 bases from J, leaving 13 bases between. The CDR3 DNA reads as TGCAGCGTACCCGGACAGACAAACACTGAAGCTTTCTTT. Translating it yields CSVPGQTNTEAFF.

This sequence joins TRBV20-1 and TRBJ1-4; D may be TRBD1 (5 bases). V lost 6 bases and J lost 4, with 18 bases in between. The length of the CDR3 is 15 residues. Per the germline V gene, CDR1 is DFQATT and CDR2 is SNEGSKA (reference sequence). CDR3 loop: CSASGGGGNNEKLFF. The CDR3 DNA reads as TGCAGTGCCAGTGGGGGAGGAGGAAATAATGAAAAACTGTTTTTT.

The chain recombines TRBV6-5 with TRBJ2-3, with TRBD2 as a possible D gene (5 bases). Trimming shortened V by 6 bases and J by 4 bases, and 14 bases separated the two germline ends. This CDR3 region has 14 residues. CDR1 and CDR2 from the germline V gene are MNHEY and SVGAGI. CDR3 protein: CASSEPGKADTQYF. In nucleotides, the CDR3 is TGTGCCAGCAGCGAGCCGGGAAAAGCAGATACGCAGTATTTT.

The rearrangement links TRBV7-6 to TRBJ2-7; 8 bases align to TRBD2. CDR3 size: 16 residues. The junction had 10 bases not matched to a gene; V was cut back by 5 bases and J by 1 base. Germline CDR1 is SGHVS and CDR2 is FNYEAQ. This chain's CDR3 is CASSPGLGLVSYEQYF. The CDR3 coding sequence is TGTGCCAGCAGCCCTGGGCTGGGACTAGTTTCCTACGAGCAGTACTTC. The entire variable domain, with the rest obtained from reference TRBV7-6 and TRBJ2-7, is as follows: GAGVSQSPRYKVTKRGQDVALRCDPISGHVSLYWYRQALGQGPEFLTYFNYEAQQDKSGLPNDRFSAERPEGSISTLTIQRTEQRDSAMYRCASSPGLGLVSYEQYFGPGTRLTVT.

This clonotype was observed a handful of times. The genes are TRBV19 and TRBJ2-7, with 8 nucleotides matching TRBD2. The CDR3 spans 13 residues. Germline V lookup: CDR1 LNHDA, CDR2 SQIVND (reference sequence). Germline trimming cut 6 bases from V and 2 bases from J; bases unmatched to any gene: 3. Here the CDR3 DNA reads TGTGCCAGTAGAGCCGGGGGGGCCTACGAGCAGTACTTC. As protein: CASRAGGAYEQYF.

V is TRBV9 and J is TRBJ2-3; no clear D gene. Germline V gene data show CDR1 as SGDLS and CDR2 as YYNGEE. CDR3 length: 14 residues. V lost 0 bases and J lost 6, with 11 bases in between. The DNA for the CDR3 is TGTGCCAGCAGCGTAGATGGGGTCTCCGATACGCAGTATTTT. This translates into CASSVDGVSDTQYF.

This rearrangement joins TRBV6-1 to TRBJ1-2, with TRBD1 as a possible D gene (6 bases). With 6 bases removed from V and 2 bases from J, the gap between germline ends came to 10 bases. The CDR3 length is 13 residues. Germline V gives CDR1 MNHNS, CDR2 SASEGT. The CDR3 DNA is TGTGCCAGCAGGAGAGGGGGGAACTATGGCTACACCTTC. Translating gives CASRRGGNYGYTF.

This rearrangement joins TRBV20-1 to TRBJ2-5; D is unclear. Trimming took 6 bases from V and 3 from J, leaving 11 bases between them. The germline CDR1 and CDR2 sequences are DFQATT and SNEGSKA (reference sequence). CDR3 length: 12 residues. This chain's CDR3 is CSALEEKETQYF. In DNA form, the CDR3 reads TGCAGTGCCCTCGAGGAGAAAGAGACCCAGTACTTC.

V gene TRBV20-1 combines with J gene TRBJ1-5; D is unclear. CDR1 and CDR2 from the germline V gene are DFQATT and SNEGSKA (reference sequence). V was cut by 0 bases and J by 6 bases, with 9 bases left in between. The CDR3 has 13 amino acids. This CDR3 reads CSARDQWGQPQHF. Here the CDR3 DNA reads TGCAGTGCTAGAGATCAGTGGGGTCAGCCCCAGCATTTT.

V is TRBV2 and J is TRBJ1-2; D unresolved. The CDR3 contains 12 residues. Trimming removed 8 bases at V and 7 bases at J, with 14 bases between. The germline V gene has CDR1 SNHLY and CDR2 FYNNEI. The chain's CDR3 is CASGPDYGGYTF. CDR3 DNA sequence: TGTGCCAGCGGTCCAGACTACGGTGGCTACACCTTC.

A few counts support this clonotype. The V and J genes are TRBV24-1 and TRBJ2-1, with D unclear. The length of the CDR3 is 14 residues. Germline values: CDR1 KGHDR, CDR2 SFDVKD. With 2 bases removed from V and 5 bases from J, the gap between germline ends came to 9 bases. The CDR3 region is CATSDYPANNEQFF. Written as DNA, the CDR3 is TGTGCCACCAGTGATTATCCGGCTAACAATGAGCAGTTCTTC.

This clonotype was counted between two and nine times. This sequence joins TRBV3-1 and TRBJ2-7, with D unclear. CDR3 length: 14 residues. Germline CDR1 and CDR2: LGHDT and YNNKEL (reference sequence). V gave up 2 bases and J gave up 3 bases, with 11 bases separating them. CDR3 amino acids: CASSQSGRGYEQYF. As DNA, the CDR3 is TGTGCCAGCAGCCAATCTGGCAGAGGCTACGAGCAGTACTTC.